This TCR beta chain was observed in a study of T-cell memory formation after mild COVID-19. Looking at the study overall: Clusters of TCRs were largely donor specific. Findings and caveats of the study: Pre-infection memory carried some responding clones, suggesting that cross-reactive memory joined. A balance of CD4 and CD8 characterized clones contracting day 15 to 85, whereas later expanders leaned CD4+.

TCR alpha and TCR beta cDNA libraries carrying sample barcodes and UMIs were produced by 5'RACE using constant-segment primers. TCRdb reprocessed the 5' RACE reads with MiXCR, giving one entry per CDR3 protein. In the table there are 450,000 to 650,000 distinct CDR3 sequences, approximately 18% of which are singletons. In the case of this clonotype: What it recognizes is unknown.

Sample: PBMCs or a T cell subset sorted from them (not recorded which). The clonotype originates from an adult woman who had mild COVID-19 (a few samples of this study predate the infection). Cell type and time point are not known.

This chain's CDR3 is CACQWDGGREQFF. The CDR3, as DNA: TGTGCCTGCCAGTGGGACGGGGGTCGGGAGCAGTTCTTC. V gene TRBV6-2 or TRBV6-3 combines with J gene TRBJ2-1; weak D call: TRBD2 (6 bases). V gave up 11 bases and J gave up 10 bases, with 21 bases separating them. The CDR3 covers 13 residues. Per the germline V gene, CDR1 is MNHEY and CDR2 is SVGEGT.